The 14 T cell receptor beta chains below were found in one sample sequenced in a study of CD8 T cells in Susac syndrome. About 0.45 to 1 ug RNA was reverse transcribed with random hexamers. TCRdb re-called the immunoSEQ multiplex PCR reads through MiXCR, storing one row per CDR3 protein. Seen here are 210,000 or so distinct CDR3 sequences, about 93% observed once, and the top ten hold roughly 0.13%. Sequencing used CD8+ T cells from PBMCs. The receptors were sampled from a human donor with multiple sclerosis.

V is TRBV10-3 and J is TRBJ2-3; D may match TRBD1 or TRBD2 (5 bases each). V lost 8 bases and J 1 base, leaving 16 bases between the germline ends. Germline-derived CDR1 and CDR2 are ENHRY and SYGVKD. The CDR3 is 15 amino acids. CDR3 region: CAIGARDRGTDTQYF. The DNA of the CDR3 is TGTGCCATCGGGGCCAGGGACCGGGGCACAGATACGCAGTATTTT.

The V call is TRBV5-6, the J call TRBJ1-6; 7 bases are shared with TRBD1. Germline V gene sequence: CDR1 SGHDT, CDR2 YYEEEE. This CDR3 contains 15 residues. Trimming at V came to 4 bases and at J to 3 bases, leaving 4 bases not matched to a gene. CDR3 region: CASSRGTVYNSPLHF. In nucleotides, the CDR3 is TGTGCCAGCAGCCGCGGGACAGTCTATAATTCACCCCTCCACTTT.

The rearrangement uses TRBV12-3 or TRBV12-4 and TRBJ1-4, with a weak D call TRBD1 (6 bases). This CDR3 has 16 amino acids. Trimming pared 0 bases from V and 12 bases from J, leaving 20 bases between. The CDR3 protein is CASSLALRGRVGELFF. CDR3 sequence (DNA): TGTGCCAGCAGTTTAGCGCTCCGGGGGCGGGTCGGAGAACTGTTTTTT.

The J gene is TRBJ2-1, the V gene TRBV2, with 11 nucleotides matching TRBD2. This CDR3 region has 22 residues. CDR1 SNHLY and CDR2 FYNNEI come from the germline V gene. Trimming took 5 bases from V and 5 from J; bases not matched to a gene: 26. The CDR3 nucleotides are TGTGCCAGCAGTTGGACCCCGATTGTGGGACTAGCGGAGACCAAGCCCCACAATGAGCAGTTCTTC. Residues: CASSWTPIVGLAETKPHNEQFF.

The CDR3 DNA is TGTGCCAGCAGCTTAGATGGGAAGCAGTTCTTC. Translating it yields CASSLDGKQFF. This rearrangement joins TRBV7-9 to TRBJ2-1; D gene unclear. The CDR3 totals 11 residues. Germline CDR1 is SEHNR and CDR2 is FQNEAQ (reference sequence). The V end lost 1 base, the J end lost 11 bases, and 6 bases lay between the germline ends.

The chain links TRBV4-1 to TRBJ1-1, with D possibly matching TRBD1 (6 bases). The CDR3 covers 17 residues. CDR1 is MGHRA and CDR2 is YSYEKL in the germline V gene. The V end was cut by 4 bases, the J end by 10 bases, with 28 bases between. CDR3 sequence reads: CASSLFHRGTYKSGAFF. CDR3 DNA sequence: TGCGCCAGCAGCCTCTTCCACCGAGGGACATATAAAAGCGGAGCTTTCTTT.

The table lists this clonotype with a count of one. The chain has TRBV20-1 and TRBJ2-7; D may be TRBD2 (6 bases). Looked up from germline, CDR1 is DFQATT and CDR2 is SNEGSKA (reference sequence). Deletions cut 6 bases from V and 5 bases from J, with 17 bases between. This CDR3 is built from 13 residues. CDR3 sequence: CSAPPGPGDEQYF. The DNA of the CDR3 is TGCAGTGCCCCCCCTGGCCCGGGAGACGAGCAGTACTTC.

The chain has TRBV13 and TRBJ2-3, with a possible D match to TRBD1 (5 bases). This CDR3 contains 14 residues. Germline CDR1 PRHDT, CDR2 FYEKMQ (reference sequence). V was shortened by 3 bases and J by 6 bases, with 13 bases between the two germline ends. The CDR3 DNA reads TGTGCCAGCAGCTTCCCTGAACAGGTGGATACGCAGTATTTT. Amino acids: CASSFPEQVDTQYF.

CDR3 residues: CAWSLTSGAYNEQFF. CDR3 nucleotides: TGTGCCTGGAGCCTGACTAGCGGGGCCTACAATGAGCAGTTCTTC. The chain links TRBV30 to TRBJ2-1, with TRBD2 matching over 11 bases. There are 15 residues in the CDR3. V shed 3 bases, J shed 2 bases, and the junction held 3 bases outside the gene matches. Germline CDR1 and CDR2: GTSNPN and SVGIG (reference sequence).

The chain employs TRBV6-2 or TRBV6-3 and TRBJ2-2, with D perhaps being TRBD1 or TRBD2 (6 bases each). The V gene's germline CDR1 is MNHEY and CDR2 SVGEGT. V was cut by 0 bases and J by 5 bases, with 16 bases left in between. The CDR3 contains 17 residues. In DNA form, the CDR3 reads TGTGCCAGCAGTTACTCGGACGGGGGCGCGGGAACCGGGGAGCTGTTTTTT. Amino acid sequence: CASSYSDGGAGTGELFF.

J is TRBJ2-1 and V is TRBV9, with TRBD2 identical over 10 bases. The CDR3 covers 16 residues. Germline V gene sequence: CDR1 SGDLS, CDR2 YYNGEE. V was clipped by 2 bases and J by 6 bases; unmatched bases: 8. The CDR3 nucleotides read TGTGCCAGCAGCGTTATGAACAGCGGGGGGGCCAATGAGCAGTTCTTC. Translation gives CASSVMNSGGANEQFF.

CDR3 protein: CASSPSTGLEQYF. CDR3 DNA sequence: TGTGCCAGCAGTCCTTCGACAGGGCTCGAGCAGTACTTC. The genes are TRBV6-5 and TRBJ2-7, with 7 bases matching TRBD1. V lost 5 bases and J lost 6; bases outside the gene matches: 7. This CDR3 is 13 amino acids long. Germline V gene lookup returns CDR1 MNHEY and CDR2 SVGAGI.

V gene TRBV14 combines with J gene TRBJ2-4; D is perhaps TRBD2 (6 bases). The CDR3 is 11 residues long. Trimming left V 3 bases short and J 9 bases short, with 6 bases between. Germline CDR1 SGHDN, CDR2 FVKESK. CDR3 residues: CASSQGGIQYF. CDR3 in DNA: TGTGCCAGCAGCCAGGGGGGCATTCAGTACTTC.

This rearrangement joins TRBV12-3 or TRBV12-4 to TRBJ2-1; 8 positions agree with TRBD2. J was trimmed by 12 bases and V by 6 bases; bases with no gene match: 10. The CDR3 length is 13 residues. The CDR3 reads CASSAGLAFPQFF. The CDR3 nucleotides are TGTGCCAGCAGCGCCGGACTAGCTTTCCCGCAGTTCTTC.